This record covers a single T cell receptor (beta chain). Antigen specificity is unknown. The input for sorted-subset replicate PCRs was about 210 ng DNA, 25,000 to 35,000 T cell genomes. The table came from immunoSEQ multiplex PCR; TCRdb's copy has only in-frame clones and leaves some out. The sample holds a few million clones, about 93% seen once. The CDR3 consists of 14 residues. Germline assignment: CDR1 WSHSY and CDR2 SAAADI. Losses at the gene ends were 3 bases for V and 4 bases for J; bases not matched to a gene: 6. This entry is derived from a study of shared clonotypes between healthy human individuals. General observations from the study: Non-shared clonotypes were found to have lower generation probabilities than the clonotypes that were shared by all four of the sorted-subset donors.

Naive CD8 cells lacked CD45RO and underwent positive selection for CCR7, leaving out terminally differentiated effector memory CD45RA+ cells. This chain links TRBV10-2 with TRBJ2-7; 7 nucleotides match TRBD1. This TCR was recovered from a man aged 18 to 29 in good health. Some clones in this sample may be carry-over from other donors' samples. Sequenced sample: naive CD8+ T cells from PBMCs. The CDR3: CASSEQGRKYEQYF. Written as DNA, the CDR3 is TGCGCCAGCAGTGAACAGGGGAGAAAGTACGAGCAGTACTTC.